Listed below are T cell receptor beta chains from one sample, sequenced in a study of shared clonotypes between healthy human individuals. Profiling relied on immunoSEQ multiplex PCR, and the TCRdb table lists in-frame clones only, not all of them. The sample has some 2 million clones, roughly 96% seen once. The source material was naive CD4+ T cells sorted from blood. Receptors were obtained from a man aged 18-30 years in good health. CDR3s include the opening cysteine and the closing phenylalanine or tryptophan. Each record gives: J gene, clone size, V gene, D gene, CDR3 DNA, CDR3 protein. The D gene is left open where the match is weak. Size is omitted from some rows. Given values are once, few, many or a class for expanded clones.

TRBJ2-7 | . | TRBV28 | TRBD1 | TGTGCCAGCAGTTTATGGGGCCTGGACAGGGGAAGCTCCTACGAGCAGTACTTC | CASSLWGLDRGSSYEQYF
TRBJ1-1 | . | TRBV14 | . | TGTGCCAGCAGCCTTCACAGTGCAGGCAACACTGAAGCTTTCTTT | CASSLHSAGNTEAFF
TRBJ1-1 | once | TRBV6-5 | . | TGTGCCAGCAGTTACGGGGTGGGGGCTGAAGCTTTCTTT | CASSYGVGAEAFF
TRBJ2-1 | . | TRBV18 | TRBD2 | TGTGCCAGCTCACCACCTCTACTAGCGGGAGGACTCAATGAGCAGTTCTTC | CASSPPLLAGGLNEQFF
TRBJ2-7 | . | TRBV10-3 | . | TGTGCCATCAGTGAGTGGGGGGACCAGTACTTC | CAISEWGDQYF
TRBJ2-1 | . | TRBV6-6 | TRBD2 | TGTGCCAGCGGGACTAGCGGGGGGGAGATCTACAATGAGCAGTTCTTC | CASGTSGGEIYNEQFF
TRBJ1-1 | . | TRBV30 | . | TGTGCCTGGAGTGTGCAAATGAACACTGAAGCTTTCTTT | CAWSVQMNTEAFF
TRBJ2-2 | . | TRBV5-1 | TRBD1 | TGCGCCAGCACCTTCACAGGGGCGAACACCGGGGAGCTGTTTTTT | CASTFTGANTGELFF
TRBJ1-6 | . | TRBV7-8 | . | TGTGCCAGCAGCCCCGGGAGGGTGAGCTCCTATAATTCACCCCTCCACTTT | CASSPGRVSSYNSPLHF
TRBJ1-2 | . | TRBV5-6 | . | TGTGCCAGCAGCTTCGACAGAACAGGGAGCGCCTATGGCTACACCTTC | CASSFDRTGSAYGYTF
TRBJ2-1 | . | TRBV19 | . | TGTGCCAGTAGTAGGGGTTTCCCTTACAATGAGCAGTTCTTC | CASSRGFPYNEQFF
TRBJ2-5 | once | TRBV4-3 | TRBD2 | TGCGCCAGCAGCCAAGCGACTAGCGGGAGCCAAGAGACCCAGTACTTC | CASSQATSGSQETQYF
TRBJ1-1 | . | TRBV28 | TRBD1 | TGTGCCAGCAGTTGGGGGACAGGGTCCACTGAAGCTTTCTTT | CASSWGTGSTEAFF
TRBJ2-5 | . | TRBV4-3 | . | TGCGCCAGCAGCCAAGAATCCAACTACCGGGGTATTGGGACCCAGTACTTC | CASSQESNYRGIGTQYF
TRBJ2-7 | . | TRBV5-5 | . | TGTGCCAGCAGCCCCCAAGGCAGACCCTACGAGCAGTACTTC | CASSPQGRPYEQYF
TRBJ2-1 | . | TRBV18 | . | TGTGCCAGCTCACCAGGACAAGAGCAGTTCTTC | CASSPGQEQFF
TRBJ1-3 | . | TRBV2 | . | TGTGCCAGCAGTAGTCACATGGTAAAATCTGGAAACACCATATATTTT | CASSSHMVKSGNTIYF
TRBJ2-1 | . | TRBV5-1 | . | TGCGCCAGCAGTCGGCCGGGACGGCCAGGACGTAGTGAGCAGTTCTTC | CASSRPGRPGRSEQFF
TRBJ1-2 | . | TRBV10-3 | . | TGTGCCATCAGTGAGTCGTCCGACTATGGCTACACCTTC | CAISESSDYGYTF
TRBJ2-7 | . | TRBV7-9 | TRBD1 | TGTGCCAGCAGCTCGGGACAGGGGGCTATCGAGCAGTACTTC | CASSSGQGAIEQYF
TRBJ2-1 | . | TRBV5-6 | . | TGTGCCAGCAGCTATCCCAGCTCCTACAATGAGCAGTTCTTC | CASSYPSSYNEQFF
TRBJ2-2 | . | TRBV6-4 | . | TGTGCCAGCAGGATACAGTGGGGCTCCGGGGAGCTGTTTTTT | CASRIQWGSGELFF
TRBJ2-5 | . | TRBV5-1 | . | TGCGCCAGCAGCTTGACATCCCAAGAGACCCAGTACTTC | CASSLTSQETQYF
TRBJ1-4 | . | TRBV5-7 | TRBD1 | TGTGCCTGGCGCCGGGACAGGGGAGCGAAGACTAATGAAAAACTGTTTTTT | CAWRRDRGAKTNEKLFF
TRBJ2-7 | . | TRBV4-3 | TRBD2 | TGCGCCAGCAGCCAGGGACTAGCGGCCAACTACGAGCAGTACTTC | CASSQGLAANYEQYF
TRBJ1-2 | many | TRBV18 | TRBD1 | TGTGCCAGCTCATCTCCGGGACAGGGTGAAAGAGGCTACACCTTC | CASSSPGQGERGYTF
TRBJ2-3 | . | TRBV4-3 | TRBD2 | TGCGCCAGCAGCCAGGTTAGCGGGAGAGGCACAGATACGCAGTATTTT | CASSQVSGRGTDTQYF
TRBJ1-5 | . | TRBV18 | TRBD1 | TGTGCCAGCTCACCGCCGGGACAGCTTCAGCCCCAGCATTTT | CASSPPGQLQPQHF
TRBJ2-7 | . | TRBV6-6 | . | TGTGCCAGCAGTTCGGTCGGTGAGCAGTACTTC | CASSSVGEQYF
TRBJ2-3 | . | TRBV5-1 | TRBD1 | TGCGCCAGCAGCTTCGGAGACAGGGCCAGCACAGATACGCAGTATTTT | CASSFGDRASTDTQYF
TRBJ1-6 | . | TRBV7-9 | . | TGTGCCAGCAGCCAGGGCTCCTATAATTCACCCCTCCACTTT | CASSQGSYNSPLHF
TRBJ2-5 | . | TRBV5-1 | TRBD2 | TGCGCCAGCAGCGCGGGACTAGCGGGGCAAGAGACCCAGTACTTC | CASSAGLAGQETQYF
TRBJ2-1 | . | TRBV18 | TRBD1 | TGTGCCAGCTCATCGACAGGGACCAATGAGCAGTTCTTC | CASSSTGTNEQFF
TRBJ1-5 | few | TRBV6-1 | . | TGTGCCAGCAGTGGCGGACTAGAGCCCCAGCATTTT | CASSGGLEPQHF
TRBJ2-7 | . | TRBV11-2 | . | TGTGCCAGCAGCTTAGTACAGGGATCCTACGAGCAGTACTTC | CASSLVQGSYEQYF
TRBJ2-5 | . | TRBV5-1 | TRBD1 | TGCGCCAGCAGCACGGGGACAGGGGGCTCGGAGACCCAGTACTTC | CASSTGTGGSETQYF
TRBJ1-1 | . | TRBV27 | . | TGTGCCAGCAAAGGAACCATGAACACTGAAGCTTTCTTT | CASKGTMNTEAFF
TRBJ1-3 | . | TRBV5-1 | . | TGCGCCAGCAGCCTGGACGCAAGCTCTGGAAACACCATATATTTT | CASSLDASSGNTIYF
TRBJ1-1 | . | TRBV28 | TRBD1 | TGTGCCAGCAGTTCCGGACAGGGAACTGAAGCTTTCTTT | CASSSGQGTEAFF
TRBJ1-2 | . | TRBV5-4 | . | TGTGCCAGCAGCTTGGACTGGGGGCAGCGTGGCTACACCTTC | CASSLDWGQRGYTF
TRBJ1-3 | . | TRBV30 | TRBD1 | TGTGCCTGGAGTGTACGTCCGGACAGGGCTGGAAACACCATATATTTT | CAWSVRPDRAGNTIYF